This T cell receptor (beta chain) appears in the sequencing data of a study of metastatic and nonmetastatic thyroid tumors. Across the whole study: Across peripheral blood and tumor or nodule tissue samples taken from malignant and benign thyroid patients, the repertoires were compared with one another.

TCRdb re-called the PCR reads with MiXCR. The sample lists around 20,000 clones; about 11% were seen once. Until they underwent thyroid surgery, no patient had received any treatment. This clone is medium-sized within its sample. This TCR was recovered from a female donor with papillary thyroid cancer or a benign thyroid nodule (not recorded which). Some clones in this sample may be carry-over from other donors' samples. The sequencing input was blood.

Here the CDR3 reads CASSRTGGTSYNEQFF. The CDR3 DNA reads as TGTGCCAGCAGTCGCACAGGGGGAACCTCCTACAATGAGCAGTTCTTC. The genes are TRBV6-1 and TRBJ2-1; 8 bases match TRBD1. Germline V gives CDR1 MNHNS, CDR2 SASEGT. After removal of 5 bases from V and 0 bases from J, the junction contained 6 bases not matched to a gene. CDR3 size: 16 residues.